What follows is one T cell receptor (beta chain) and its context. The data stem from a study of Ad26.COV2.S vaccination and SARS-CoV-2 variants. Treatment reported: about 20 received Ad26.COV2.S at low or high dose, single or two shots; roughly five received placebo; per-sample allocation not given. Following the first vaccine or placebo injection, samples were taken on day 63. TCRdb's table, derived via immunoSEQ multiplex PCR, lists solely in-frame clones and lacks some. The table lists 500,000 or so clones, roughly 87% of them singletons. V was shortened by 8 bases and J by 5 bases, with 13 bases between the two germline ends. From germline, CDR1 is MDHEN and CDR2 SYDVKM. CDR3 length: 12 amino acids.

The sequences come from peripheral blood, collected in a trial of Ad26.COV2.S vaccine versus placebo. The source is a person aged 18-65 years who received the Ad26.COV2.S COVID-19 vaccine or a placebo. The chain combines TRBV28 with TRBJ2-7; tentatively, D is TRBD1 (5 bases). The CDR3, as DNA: TGTGCCAGCTTTGCAGGGTCCGACGAGCAGTACTTC. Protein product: CASFAGSDEQYF.